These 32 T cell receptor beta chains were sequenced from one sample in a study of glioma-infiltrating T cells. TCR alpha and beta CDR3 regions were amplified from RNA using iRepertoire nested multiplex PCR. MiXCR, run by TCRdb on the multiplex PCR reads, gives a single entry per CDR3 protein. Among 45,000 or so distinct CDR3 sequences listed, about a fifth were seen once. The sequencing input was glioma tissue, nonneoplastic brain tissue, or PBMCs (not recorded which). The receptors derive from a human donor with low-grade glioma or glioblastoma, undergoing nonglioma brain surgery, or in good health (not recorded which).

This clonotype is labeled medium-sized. This CDR3 reads CASSTKRNTEAFF. The CDR3 DNA is TGTGCCAGCAGTACCAAAAGGAACACTGAAGCTTTCTTT. This sequence joins TRBV6-1 and TRBJ1-1; D is unclear. Looked up from germline, CDR1 is MNHNS and CDR2 is SASEGT. CDR3 length: 13 amino acids. Trimming stripped 5 bases from V and 1 base from J, with 8 bases between.

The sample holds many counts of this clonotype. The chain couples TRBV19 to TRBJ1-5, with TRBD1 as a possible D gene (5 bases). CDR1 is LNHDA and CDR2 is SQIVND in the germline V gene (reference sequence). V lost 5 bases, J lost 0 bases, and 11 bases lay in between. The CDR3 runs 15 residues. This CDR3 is CASSLTDYSNQPQHF. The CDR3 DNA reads TGTGCCAGTAGTTTGACAGATTATAGCAATCAGCCCCAGCATTTT.

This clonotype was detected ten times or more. In DNA, the CDR3 is TGCGCCAGCAGCCTAATGACCCATAGGGGCGATGAGCAGTTCTTC. The encoded protein is CASSLMTHRGDEQFF. This chain uses TRBV4-1 with TRBJ2-1; D is perhaps TRBD1 (5 bases). The V gene lost 4 bases and the J gene lost 8 bases, with 18 bases spanning the gap. Germline values: CDR1 MGHRA, CDR2 YSYEKL. The CDR3 sequence is 15 residues long.

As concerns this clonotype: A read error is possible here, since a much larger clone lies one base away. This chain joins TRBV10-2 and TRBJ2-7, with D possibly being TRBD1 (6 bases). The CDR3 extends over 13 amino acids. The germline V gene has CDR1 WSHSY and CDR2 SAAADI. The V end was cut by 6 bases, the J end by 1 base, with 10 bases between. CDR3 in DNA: TGCGCCAGCAGGGGCAGGGGTTCCTACGAGCAGTACTTC. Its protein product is CASRGRGSYEQYF.

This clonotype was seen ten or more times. CDR3 nucleotide sequence: TGTGCCAGCAGTCCCCATGGGTCTGCGGTCTACACCTTC. It yields the protein CASSPHGSAVYTF. V gene TRBV27 combines with J gene TRBJ1-2; D gene ambiguous. CDR3 length equals 13 residues. Trimming removed 5 bases at V and 10 bases at J, with 17 bases between. Germline V lookup: CDR1 MNHEY, CDR2 SMNVEV (reference sequence).

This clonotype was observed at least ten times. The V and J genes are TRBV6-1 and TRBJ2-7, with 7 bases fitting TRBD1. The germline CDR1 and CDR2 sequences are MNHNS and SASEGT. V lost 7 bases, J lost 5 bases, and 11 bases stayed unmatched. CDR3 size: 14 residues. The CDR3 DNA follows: TGTGCCAGCACCGACAGGGAAAATACCCACGAGCAGTACTTC. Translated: CASTDRENTHEQYF.

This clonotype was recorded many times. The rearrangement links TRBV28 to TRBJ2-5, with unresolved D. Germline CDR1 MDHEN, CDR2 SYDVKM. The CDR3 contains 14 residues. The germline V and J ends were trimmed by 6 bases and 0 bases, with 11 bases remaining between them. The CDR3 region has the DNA TGTGCCAGCAGCTTTGGCCAGTACCAAGAGACCCAGTACTTC. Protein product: CASSFGQYQETQYF.

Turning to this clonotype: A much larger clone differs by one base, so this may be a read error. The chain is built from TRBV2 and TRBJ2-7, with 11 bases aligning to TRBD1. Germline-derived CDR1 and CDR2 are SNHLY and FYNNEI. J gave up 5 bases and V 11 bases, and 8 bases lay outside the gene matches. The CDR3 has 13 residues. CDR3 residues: CAGRTGGMDEQYF. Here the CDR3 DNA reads TGTGCCGGCCGGACAGGGGGCATGGACGAGCAGTACTTC.

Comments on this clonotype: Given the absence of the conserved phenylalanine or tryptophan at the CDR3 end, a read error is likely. The CDR3 spells CSATWGSGDQPQHL. In nucleotides, the CDR3 is TGCAGTGCTACGTGGGGGAGTGGCGATCAGCCCCAGCATCTT. The chain recombines TRBV20-1 with TRBJ1-5, with a possible D match to TRBD1 (5 bases). Per the germline V gene, CDR1 is DFQATT and CDR2 is SNEGSKA (reference sequence). The CDR3 runs to 14 residues. Trimming took 4 bases from V and 5 from J, leaving 15 bases between them.

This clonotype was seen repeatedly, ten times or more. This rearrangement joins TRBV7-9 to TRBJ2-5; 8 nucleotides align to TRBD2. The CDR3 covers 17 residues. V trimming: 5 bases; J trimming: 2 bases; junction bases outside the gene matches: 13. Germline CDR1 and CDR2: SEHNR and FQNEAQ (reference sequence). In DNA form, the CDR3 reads TGTGCCAGCAGCACCATTTCCGGGGGGGCAATTCAAGAGACCCAGTACTTC. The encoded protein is CASSTISGGAIQETQYF.

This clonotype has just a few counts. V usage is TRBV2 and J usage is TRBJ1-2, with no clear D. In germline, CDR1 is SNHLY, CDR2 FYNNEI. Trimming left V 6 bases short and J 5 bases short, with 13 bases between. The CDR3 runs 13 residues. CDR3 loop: CASSPGKQYGYTF. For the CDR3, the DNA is TGTGCCAGCAGCCCCGGGAAGCAATATGGCTACACCTTC.

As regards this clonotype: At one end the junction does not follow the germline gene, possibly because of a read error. The CDR3 region has the DNA TGTGCCAGCGCTTCCGCTGAGGGCAATCAGCCCCAGCATTTC. This codes for CASASAEGNQPQHF. The chain employs TRBV6-2 or TRBV6-3 and TRBJ1-5; D unresolved. The CDR3 runs 14 residues. The germline V gene has CDR1 MNHEY and CDR2 SVGEGT.

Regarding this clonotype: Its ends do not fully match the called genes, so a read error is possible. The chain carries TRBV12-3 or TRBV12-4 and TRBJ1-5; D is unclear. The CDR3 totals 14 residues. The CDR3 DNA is TGTGCCAGCAGCCGGGAATATAGCAATAAGCCCCAGCATTTT. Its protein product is CASSREYSNKPQHF.

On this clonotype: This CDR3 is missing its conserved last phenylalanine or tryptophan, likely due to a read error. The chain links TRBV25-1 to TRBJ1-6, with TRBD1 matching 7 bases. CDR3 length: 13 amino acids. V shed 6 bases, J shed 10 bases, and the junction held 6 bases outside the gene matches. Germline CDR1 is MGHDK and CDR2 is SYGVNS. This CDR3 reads CASSWDRASPLHL. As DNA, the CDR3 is TGTGCCAGCAGCTGGGACAGAGCCTCACCCCTCCACCTT.

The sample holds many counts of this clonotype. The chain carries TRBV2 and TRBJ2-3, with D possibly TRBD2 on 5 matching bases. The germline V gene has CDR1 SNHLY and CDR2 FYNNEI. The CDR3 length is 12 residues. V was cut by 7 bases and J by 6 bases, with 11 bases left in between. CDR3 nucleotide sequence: TGTGCCAGCACGGCGCTAGCCGATACGCAGTATTTT. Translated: CASTALADTQYF.

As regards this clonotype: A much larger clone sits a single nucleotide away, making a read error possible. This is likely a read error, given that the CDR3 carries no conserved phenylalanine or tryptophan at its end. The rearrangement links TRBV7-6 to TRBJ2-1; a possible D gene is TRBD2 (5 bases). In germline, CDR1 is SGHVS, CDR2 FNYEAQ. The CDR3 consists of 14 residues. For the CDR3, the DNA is TGTGCTAGCAGCTTGATAAGCGGTGACAATGAGCAGTTCCTC. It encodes CASSLISGDNEQFL.

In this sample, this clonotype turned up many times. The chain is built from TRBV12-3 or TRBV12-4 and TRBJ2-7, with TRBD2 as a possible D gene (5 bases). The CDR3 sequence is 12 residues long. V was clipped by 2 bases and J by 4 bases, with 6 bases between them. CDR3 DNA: TGTGCCAGCAGTTTAAGGGAGTACGAGCAGTACTTC. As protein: CASSLREYEQYF.

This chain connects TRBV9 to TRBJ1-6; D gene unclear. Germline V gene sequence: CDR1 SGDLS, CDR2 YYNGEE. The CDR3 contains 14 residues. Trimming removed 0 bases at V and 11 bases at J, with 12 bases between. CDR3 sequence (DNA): TGTGCCAGCAGCGTAGGGTTTTCCATTCCACCCCTCCACTTT. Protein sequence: CASSVGFSIPPLHF.

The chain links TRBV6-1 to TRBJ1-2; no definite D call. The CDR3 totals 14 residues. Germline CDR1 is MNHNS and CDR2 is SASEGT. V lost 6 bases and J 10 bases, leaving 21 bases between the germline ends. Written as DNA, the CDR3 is TGTGCCAGCAGCCCCCTAAAGGAGTACTATAACTACACCTTC. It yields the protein CASSPLKEYYNYTF.

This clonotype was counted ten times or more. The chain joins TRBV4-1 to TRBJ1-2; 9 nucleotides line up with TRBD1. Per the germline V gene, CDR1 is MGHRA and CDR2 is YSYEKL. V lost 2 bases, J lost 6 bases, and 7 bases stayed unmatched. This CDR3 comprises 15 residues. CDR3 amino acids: CASSQPGQGRDGYTF. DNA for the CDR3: TGCGCCAGCAGCCAACCAGGACAGGGGAGGGATGGCTACACCTTC.

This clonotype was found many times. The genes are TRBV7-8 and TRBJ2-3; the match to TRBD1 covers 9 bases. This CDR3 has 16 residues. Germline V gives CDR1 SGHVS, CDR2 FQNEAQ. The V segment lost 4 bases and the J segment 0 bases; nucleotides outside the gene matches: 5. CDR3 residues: CASSSRQGVSTDTQYF. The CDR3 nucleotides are TGTGCCAGCAGCTCAAGACAGGGGGTTAGCACAGATACGCAGTATTTT.

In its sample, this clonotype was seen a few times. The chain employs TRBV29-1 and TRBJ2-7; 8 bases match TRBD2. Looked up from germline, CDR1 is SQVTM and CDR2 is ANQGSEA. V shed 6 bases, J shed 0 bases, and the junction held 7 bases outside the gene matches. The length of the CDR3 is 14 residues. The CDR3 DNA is TGCAGCGTCTACCTCGGGACTAGCTCCTACGAGCAGTACTTC. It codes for CSVYLGTSSYEQYF.

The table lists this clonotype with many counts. DNA for the CDR3: TGTGCCAGCAGTTTCGAGCGGATAGCGGGGGTACCAGATACGCAGTATTTT. This codes for CASSFERIAGVPDTQYF. J is TRBJ2-3 and V is TRBV12-3 or TRBV12-4; 9 nucleotides match TRBD2. The junction had 11 bases not matched to a gene; V was cut back by 3 bases and J by 4 bases. This CDR3 contains 17 residues.

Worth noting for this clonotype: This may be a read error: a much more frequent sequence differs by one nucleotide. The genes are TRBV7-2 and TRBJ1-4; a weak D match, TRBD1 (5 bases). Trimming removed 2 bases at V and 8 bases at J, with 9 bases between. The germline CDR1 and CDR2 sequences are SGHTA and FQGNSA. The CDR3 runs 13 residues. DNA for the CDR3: TGTGCCAGCAGCTTAAAATGGGGGGAAAAACTGTTTTTT. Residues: CASSLKWGEKLFF.

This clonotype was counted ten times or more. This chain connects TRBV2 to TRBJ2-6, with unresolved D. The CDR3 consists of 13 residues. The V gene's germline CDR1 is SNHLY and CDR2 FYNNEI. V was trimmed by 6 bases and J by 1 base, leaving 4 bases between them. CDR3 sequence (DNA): TGTGCCAGCAGCCTTTCTGGGGCCAACGTCCTGACTTTC. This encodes CASSLSGANVLTF.

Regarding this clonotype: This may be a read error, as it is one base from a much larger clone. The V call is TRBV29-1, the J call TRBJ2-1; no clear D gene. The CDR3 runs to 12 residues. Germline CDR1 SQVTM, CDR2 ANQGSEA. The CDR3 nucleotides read TGCAGCGCCGAACTCGACTCCAATAAGCAGTTCTTC. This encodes CSAELDSNKQFF.

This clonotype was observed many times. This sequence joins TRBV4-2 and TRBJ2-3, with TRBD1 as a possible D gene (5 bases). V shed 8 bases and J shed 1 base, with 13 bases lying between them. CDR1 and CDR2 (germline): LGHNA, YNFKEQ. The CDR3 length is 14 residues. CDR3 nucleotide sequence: TGTGCCAGCGGGGCATCACGAGGCACAGATACGCAGTATTTT. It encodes CASGASRGTDTQYF.

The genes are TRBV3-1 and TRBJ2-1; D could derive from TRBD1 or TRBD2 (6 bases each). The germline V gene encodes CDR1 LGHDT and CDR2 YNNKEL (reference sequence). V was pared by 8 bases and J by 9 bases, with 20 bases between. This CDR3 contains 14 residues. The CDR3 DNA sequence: TGTGCCAGCCCTCAGCCCCCGGGGGACACTGAGCAGTTCTTC. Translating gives CASPQPPGDTEQFF.

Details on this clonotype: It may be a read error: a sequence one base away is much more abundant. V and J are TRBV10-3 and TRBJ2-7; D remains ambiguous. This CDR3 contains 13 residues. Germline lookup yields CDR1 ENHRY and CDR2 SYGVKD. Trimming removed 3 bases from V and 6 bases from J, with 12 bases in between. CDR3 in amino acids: CAISEGPLGEQYF. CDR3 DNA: TGTGCCATCAGTGAAGGACCGCTGGGCGAGCAGTACTTC.

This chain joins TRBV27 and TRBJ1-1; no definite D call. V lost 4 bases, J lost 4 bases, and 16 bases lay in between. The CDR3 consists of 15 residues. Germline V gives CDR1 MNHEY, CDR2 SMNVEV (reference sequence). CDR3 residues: CASSSRGKLGTEAFF. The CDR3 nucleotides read TGTGCCAGCAGTTCCCGAGGGAAGTTAGGCACTGAAGCTTTCTTT.

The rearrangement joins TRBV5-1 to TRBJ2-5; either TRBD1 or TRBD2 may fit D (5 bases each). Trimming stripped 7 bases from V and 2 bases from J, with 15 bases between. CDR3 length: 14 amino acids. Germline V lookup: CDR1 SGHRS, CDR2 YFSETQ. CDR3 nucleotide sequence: TGCGCCAGCGCAATGAGGGGCACTCAAGAGACCCAGTACTTC. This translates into CASAMRGTQETQYF.

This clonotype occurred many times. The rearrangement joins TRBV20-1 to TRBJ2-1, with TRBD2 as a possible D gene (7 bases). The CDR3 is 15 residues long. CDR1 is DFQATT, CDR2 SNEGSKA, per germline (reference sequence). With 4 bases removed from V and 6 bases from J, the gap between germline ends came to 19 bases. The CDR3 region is CSATVRGPDSNEQFF. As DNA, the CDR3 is TGCAGTGCTACTGTGCGGGGGCCGGATTCCAATGAGCAGTTCTTC.